These 9 T cell receptor beta chains came from one sample sequenced in a study of cytomegalovirus exposure and HLA in healthy donors. Researchers ran the PCR with 60 Vbeta and 13 Jbeta primers. Libraries were prepared by immunoSEQ multiplex PCR; TCRdb keeps only in-frame clonotypes and omits some of them. The table lists approximately 110,000 clones, roughly 82% of them singletons. Sequenced input: PBMCs. Receptors originate from a woman aged 55-70 years in good health and CMV-seropositive.

The chain carries TRBV7-2 and TRBJ2-1, with D possibly being TRBD2 (5 bases). Trimming stripped 0 bases from V and 2 bases from J, with 5 bases between. CDR1 is SGHTA, CDR2 FQGNSA, per germline. The CDR3 contains 14 residues. CDR3 region: CASSLAGAYNEQFF. CDR3 DNA sequence: TGTGCCAGCAGCTTAGCGGGAGCCTACAATGAGCAGTTCTTC. Full variable domain (remainder filled in from reference TRBV7-2 and TRBJ2-1): GAGVSQSPSNKVTEKGKDVELRCDPISGHTALYWYRQSLGQGLEFLIYFQGNSAPDKSGLPSDRFSAERTGGSVSTLTIQRTQQEDSAVYLCASSLAGAYNEQFFGPGTRLTVL.

The chain has TRBV7-2 and TRBJ2-1; 8 nucleotides agree with TRBD1. This CDR3 comprises 16 residues. CDR1 is SGHTA and CDR2 is FQGNSA in the germline V gene. J gave up 6 bases and V 1 base, and 8 bases lay outside the gene matches. The CDR3 DNA reads as TGTGCCAGCAGCTTAGTGACCGGGACAGGCCTCAATGAGCAGTTCTTC. It specifies CASSLVTGTGLNEQFF.

This chain connects TRBV19 to TRBJ1-1, with 8 bases aligning to TRBD1. The length of the CDR3 is 14 residues. V shed 8 bases and J 5 bases; nucleotides not matched to a gene: 10. CDR1 and CDR2 from the germline V gene are LNHDA and SQIVND (reference sequence). Here the CDR3 DNA reads TGTGCCAGTTTTCAGGGGGCCCGGGTGACTGAAGCTTTCTTT. This sequence encodes CASFQGARVTEAFF.

The rearrangement joins TRBV5-4 to TRBJ2-3, with a tentative D call TRBD2 (5 bases). The V end was cut by 3 bases, the J end by 0 bases, with 8 bases between. This CDR3 has 14 amino acids. Germline V lookup: CDR1 SGHNT, CDR2 YYREEE (reference sequence). The CDR3 loop is CASSWSGSTDTQYF. The CDR3 nucleotides are TGTGCCAGCAGCTGGTCGGGGAGCACAGATACGCAGTATTTT.

The rearrangement uses TRBV12-5 and TRBJ2-1; 10 bases map to TRBD2. The CDR3 runs to 15 residues. Germline V lookup: CDR1 LGHNT, CDR2 FRNRAP. The ends lost 6 bases at V and 7 bases at J; junction bases unmatched: 9. CDR3 region: CASGGGAGGPNEQFF. CDR3 DNA sequence: TGTGCTAGTGGGGGAGGAGCGGGGGGGCCGAATGAGCAGTTCTTC.

V is TRBV19 and J is TRBJ2-3; 8 nucleotides line up with TRBD1. After removal of 3 bases from V and 2 bases from J, the junction contained 4 bases not matched to a gene. The germline gives CDR1 LNHDA, CDR2 SQIVND (reference sequence). CDR3 size: 15 residues. The CDR3 coding sequence is TGTGCCAGTAGTATCGGGACAGGACACACAGATACGCAGTATTTT. It specifies CASSIGTGHTDTQYF.

This chain's CDR3 is CASSTGQGYEKLFF. The CDR3, as DNA: TGTGCCAGCAGCACGGGACAGGGCTATGAAAAACTGTTTTTT. V and J are TRBV7-2 and TRBJ1-4; TRBD1 aligns across 9 bases. Germline V gene sequence: CDR1 SGHTA, CDR2 FQGNSA. V was clipped by 5 bases and J by 6 bases; unmatched bases: 4. The CDR3 has 14 residues. The entire variable domain, with the rest obtained from reference TRBV7-2 and TRBJ1-4, is as follows: GAGVSQSPSNKVTEKGKDVELRCDPISGHTALYWYRQSLGQGLEFLIYFQGNSAPDKSGLPSDRFSAERTGGSVSTLTIQRTQQEDSAVYLCASSTGQGYEKLFFGSGTQLSVL.

The V call is TRBV27, the J call TRBJ1-6, with D perhaps matching TRBD1 (6 bases). Trimming cost V 4 bases and J 9 bases, with 13 bases left between them. CDR3 length: 14 residues. Germline V lookup: CDR1 MNHEY, CDR2 SMNVEV (reference sequence). CDR3 sequence (DNA): TGTGCCAGCAGTTCCCCAGGGGTGGCTTCACCCCTCCACTTT. Protein: CASSSPGVASPLHF.

This clone was seen more than once but under ten times. The chain joins TRBV4-3 to TRBJ1-3; D is ambiguous. The ends were cut back, 3 bases at V and 2 bases at J, with 14 bases in the middle. Germline-derived CDR1 and CDR2 are LGHNA and YSLEER. The CDR3 covers 16 residues. CDR3 residues: CASSHAGPKAGNTIYF. DNA for the CDR3: TGCGCCAGCAGCCATGCGGGTCCGAAGGCTGGAAACACCATATATTTT.